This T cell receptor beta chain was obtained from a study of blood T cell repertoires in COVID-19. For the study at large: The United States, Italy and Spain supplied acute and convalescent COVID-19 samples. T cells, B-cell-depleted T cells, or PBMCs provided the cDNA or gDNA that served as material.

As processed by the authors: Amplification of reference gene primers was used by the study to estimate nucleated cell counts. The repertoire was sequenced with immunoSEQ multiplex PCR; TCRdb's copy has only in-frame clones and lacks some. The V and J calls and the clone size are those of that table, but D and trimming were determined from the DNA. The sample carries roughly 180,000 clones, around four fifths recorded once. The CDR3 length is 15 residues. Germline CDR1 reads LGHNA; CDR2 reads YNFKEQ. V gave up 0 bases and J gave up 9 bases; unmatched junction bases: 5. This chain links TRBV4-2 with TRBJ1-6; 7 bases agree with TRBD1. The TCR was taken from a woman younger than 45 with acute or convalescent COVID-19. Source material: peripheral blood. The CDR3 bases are TGTGCCAGCAGCCAAGATGACAGGGCTACTTCACCCCTCCACTTT. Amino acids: CASSQDDRATSPLHF.